The clone carrying this TCR beta chain was observed at least ten times. These data originate in a study of T cells in Graves' hyperthyroidism and ophthalmopathy. This CDR3 contains 14 residues. V shed 7 bases and J shed 1 base, with 11 bases lying between them. CDR1 is SNHLY, CDR2 FYNNEI, per germline. TCR beta CDR3 regions were amplified from RNA. The study used the HTBI primer set for a first-round RT-PCR of the TCR CDR3. TCRdb re-called the multiplex PCR reads through MiXCR, storing one row per CDR3 protein. Altogether about 570,000 distinct CDR3 sequences are present, 35% to 55% being singletons, with the ten largest covering under 20%.

Sequenced sample: peripheral blood or thyroid tissue (not recorded which). The genes are TRBV2 and TRBJ1-5, with unresolved D. This TCR was sampled from an adult woman with Graves' disease, either hyperthyroidism or ophthalmopathy (not recorded which). CDR3 sequence reads: CASNRMGSNQPQHF. The DNA for the CDR3 is TGTGCCAGCAATCGGATGGGAAGCAATCAGCCCCAGCATTTT.